The 18 T cell receptor beta chains listed next were all sequenced from one sample in a study of T cell repertoires in cytomegalovirus infection. Using its own MiXCR run on the reads, TCRdb lists one record per CDR3 protein. Counted here are about 310,000 distinct CDR3 sequences, roughly 16% occurring once; the ten biggest clones make up 12%. Sequenced sample: PBMCs. Receptors were obtained from a human donor in good health (CMV status not recorded). Some clones in this sample may be carry-over from other donors' samples.

This clonotype is a singleton in its sample. This could be a read error, since a much larger clone is one nucleotide away. The rearrangement uses TRBV10-3 and TRBJ2-3, with 9 bases matching TRBD2. The CDR3 consists of 18 residues. The germline V gene has CDR1 ENHRY and CDR2 SYGVKD. CDR3 nucleotide sequence: TGTGCCAACAGTATGGGACTAGCTGGAACTACTAGCACAGATACGCAGTATTTT. This sequence encodes CANSMGLAGTTSTDTQYF.

Comment on this clonotype: Possible read error: a much larger clone is one base away. The chain uses TRBV7-2 and TRBJ2-5; no firm D call. V gave up 6 bases and J gave up 2 bases, with 4 bases separating them. Germline V lookup: CDR1 SGHTA, CDR2 FQGNSA. The CDR3 runs to 11 residues. This CDR3 reads CASRIQETQYF. CDR3 in DNA: TGTGCCAGCAGGATACAAGAGACCCAGTACTTC. The variable domain in full, with the rest retrieved from reference TRBV7-2 and TRBJ2-5, is GAGVSQSPSNKVTEKGKDVELRCDPISGHTALYWYRQSLGQGLEFLIYFQGNSAPDKSGLPSDRFSAERTGGSVSTLTIQRTQQEDSAVYLCASRIQETQYFGPGTRLLVL.

This clonotype was counted only a few times. The CDR3 DNA sequence: TGTGCCAGCAGCCCAGGGGTTAATTCACCCCTCCACTTT. Amino acids: CASSPGVNSPLHF. The chain employs TRBV7-2 and TRBJ1-6; perhaps TRBD1 as D (6 bases). The V gene's germline CDR1 is SGHTA and CDR2 FQGNSA. CDR3 length equals 13 residues. V was shortened by 5 bases and J by 6 bases, with 8 bases between the two germline ends.

This clonotype has more than one count but fewer than ten. The chain combines TRBV2 with TRBJ2-7; D gene unclear. Germline CDR1 SNHLY, CDR2 FYNNEI. This CDR3 has 15 residues. Deletions cut 4 bases from V and 2 bases from J, with 15 bases between. The CDR3 reads CASSASRQYPYEQYF. As DNA, the CDR3 is TGTGCCAGCAGTGCCTCACGGCAATATCCCTACGAGCAGTACTTC.

This clonotype was seen at least ten times. The chain has TRBV11-2 and TRBJ2-7; D is possibly TRBD2 (6 bases). Per the germline V gene, CDR1 is SGHAT and CDR2 is FQNNGV. There are 14 residues in the CDR3. Trimming removed 1 base at V and 2 bases at J, with 9 bases between. CDR3 DNA sequence: TGTGCCAGCAGCTTAGGACTAGTCCCCTACGAGCAGTACTTC. Translation gives CASSLGLVPYEQYF.

The chain uses TRBV28 and TRBJ2-2; possibly TRBD2 for D (5 bases). V dropped 3 bases and J dropped 4 bases, with 15 bases sitting between them. The CDR3 covers 16 residues. Germline CDR1 and CDR2: MDHEN and SYDVKM. The CDR3: CASSLEALSGTGELFF. As DNA, the CDR3 is TGTGCCAGCAGTTTGGAGGCGCTCTCGGGCACCGGGGAGCTGTTTTTT.

V is TRBV4-2 and J is TRBJ2-3; TRBD1 might be the D (6 bases). This CDR3 is built from 14 residues. Trimming took off 3 bases at V and 5 bases at J, with 12 bases between the two ends. Germline assignment: CDR1 LGHNA and CDR2 YNFKEQ. The CDR3 DNA sequence: TGTGCCAGCAGCCAGTCAGGGGCAGGAGATACGCAGTATTTT. Amino acids: CASSQSGAGDTQYF.

The rearrangement joins TRBV5-4 to TRBJ2-7; 9 nucleotides line up with TRBD2. V lost 0 bases, J lost 8 bases, and 12 bases stayed unmatched. Germline CDR1 SGHNT, CDR2 YYREEE (reference sequence). The CDR3 sequence is 16 residues long. The CDR3 coding sequence is TGTGCCAGCAGCTTGGACCCGGCGGGGGGGCCTCGGAAGCAGTACTTC. Encoded protein: CASSLDPAGGPRKQYF.

This clonotype was seen repeatedly, ten times or more. V gene TRBV6-1 combines with J gene TRBJ1-1, with D unclear. Germline assignment: CDR1 MNHNS and CDR2 SASEGT. This CDR3 has 14 residues. Trimming pared 5 bases from V and 1 base from J, leaving 11 bases between. The CDR3 nucleotides read TGTGCCAGCAGTTCCGGACCGGGGAACACTGAAGCTTTCTTT. This sequence encodes CASSSGPGNTEAFF.

This clonotype was counted many times. The V gene is TRBV7-2, the J gene TRBJ2-1, with 10 nucleotides matching TRBD1. The ends lost 4 bases at V and 2 bases at J; junction bases unmatched: 2. This CDR3 comprises 15 residues. Germline V gives CDR1 SGHTA, CDR2 FQGNSA. This CDR3 is CASSSGTGAYNEQFF. Written as DNA, the CDR3 is TGTGCCAGCAGCTCCGGGACAGGGGCCTACAATGAGCAGTTCTTC.

The rearrangement uses TRBV25-1 and TRBJ2-3; D possibly corresponds to TRBD1 (5 bases). This CDR3 has 14 amino acids. V was clipped by 3 bases and J by 2 bases, with 9 bases between them. Germline-derived CDR1 and CDR2 are MGHDK and SYGVNS. The CDR3 reads CASSDHRITDTQYF. The DNA of the CDR3 is TGTGCCAGCAGTGATCACAGGATCACAGATACGCAGTATTTT. Complete variable domain (other parts from reference TRBV25-1 and TRBJ2-3): EADIYQTPRYLVIGTGKKITLECSQTMGHDKMYWYQQDPGMELHLIHYSYGVNSTEKGDLSSESTVSRIRTEHFPLTLESARPSHTSQYLCASSDHRITDTQYFGPGTRLTVL.

The V call is TRBV15, the J call TRBJ1-6; no clear D gene. The CDR3 totals 14 residues. Germline V gene sequence: CDR1 LNHNV, CDR2 YYDKDF (reference sequence). V was shortened by 5 bases and J by 4 bases, with 9 bases between the two germline ends. CDR3 protein: CATSVDSYNSPLHF. In DNA form, the CDR3 reads TGTGCCACCAGCGTGGATTCTTATAATTCACCCCTCCACTTT.

This clonotype was counted a single time. The chain employs TRBV19 and TRBJ2-1, with D possibly being TRBD1 (6 bases). Germline V CDR1 and CDR2: LNHDA, SQIVND (reference sequence). V shed 6 bases and J shed 2 bases, with 17 bases lying between them. The CDR3 covers 16 residues. CDR3: CASSPLGARTYNEQFF. In nucleotides, the CDR3 is TGTGCCAGTAGCCCCCTGGGGGCCAGGACCTACAATGAGCAGTTCTTC.

This clonotype was seen many times. This chain links TRBV6-5 with TRBJ2-5, with D uncertain. CDR1 and CDR2 from the germline V gene are MNHEY and SVGAGI. V dropped 0 bases and J dropped 2 bases, with 13 bases sitting between them. The CDR3 runs to 16 residues. The CDR3 here is CASSYSHAAEQETQYF. The CDR3 DNA follows: TGTGCCAGCAGTTACTCCCATGCGGCCGAGCAAGAGACCCAGTACTTC.

This clonotype was seen at least ten times. The rearrangement links TRBV7-2 to TRBJ1-5; D gene unclear. Trimming took off 3 bases at V and 0 bases at J, with 9 bases between the two ends. This CDR3 contains 15 residues. Per germline, CDR1 SGHTA and CDR2 FQGNSA. The CDR3 sequence is CASSLRPDSNQPQHF. CDR3 sequence (DNA): TGTGCCAGCAGCTTGAGGCCGGATAGCAATCAGCCCCAGCATTTT.

This clonotype has more than one count but fewer than ten. The rearrangement links TRBV27 to TRBJ1-4, with D possibly being TRBD1 (6 bases). Germline loops: CDR1 MNHEY, CDR2 SMNVEV (reference sequence). V lost 1 base, J lost 0 bases, and 15 bases lay in between. The CDR3 totals 18 residues. CDR3 coding DNA: TGTGCCAGCAGTTTATGGGGGGGCGGGGGTGCAACTAATGAAAAACTGTTTTTT. The encoded protein is CASSLWGGGGATNEKLFF.

The genes are TRBV4-2 and TRBJ1-4; no definite D call. CDR1 and CDR2 (germline): LGHNA, YNFKEQ. Trimming removed 4 bases at V and 8 bases at J, with 17 bases between. CDR3 size: 15 residues. CDR3 coding DNA: TGTGCCAGCAGCCCCGAAAGAGGGATAAGGGAAAAACTGTTTTTT. It translates to CASSPERGIREKLFF.

This clonotype was seen a handful of times. The chain has TRBV18 and TRBJ1-2; no firm D call. The V and J ends lost 0 bases and 2 bases respectively, with 10 bases between them. Germline V gene lookup returns CDR1 KGHSH and CDR2 LQKENI. The CDR3 is made up of 15 amino acids. CDR3 nucleotides: TGTGCCAGCTCACCACCTAGCCTCGACAACTATGGCTACACCTTC. Amino acids: CASSPPSLDNYGYTF.